This TCR beta chain is drawn from a study of shared clonotypes between healthy human individuals. The germline CDR1 and CDR2 sequences are SQVTM and ANQGSEA. This CDR3 comprises 14 residues. The V segment lost 6 bases and the J segment 1 base; nucleotides outside the gene matches: 6. Some clones are missing from TCRdb's copy, which holds only in-frame ones; the method was immunoSEQ multiplex PCR. Of 450,000 to 500,000 clones listed, around 80% were seen once; the top ten hold about 11%. Source material: PBMCs. The receptor was derived from a woman in her forties in good health. Some clones in this sample may be carry-over from other donors' samples. The J gene is TRBJ1-2, the V gene TRBV29-1; TRBD1 matches at 9 bases. The CDR3 nucleotides are TGCAGCGTCAAACGGGACAGGGATAACTATGGCTACACCTTC. As protein: CSVKRDRDNYGYTF.